This T cell receptor (beta chain) derives from a study of cytomegalovirus exposure and HLA in healthy donors. The table lists this clone with a few counts. PCR employed 60 Vbeta and 13 Jbeta primers. The repertoire was sequenced with immunoSEQ multiplex PCR; TCRdb's copy has only in-frame clones and lacks some. The sample comprises about 89,000 clones, 60% to 70% of which are singletons, and roughly 6% rests with the top ten. The length of the CDR3 is 13 residues. The germline V gene has CDR1 KGHSH and CDR2 LQKENI. V was pared by 4 bases and J by 5 bases, with 2 bases of the junction left unmatched. Material for sequencing was PBMCs. The chain is built from TRBV18 and TRBJ1-2; 9 bases fit TRBD1. The TCR was taken from a woman in her twenties or thirties in good health and CMV-seronegative. The CDR3 sequence: CASSQQGAYGYTF. In nucleotides, the CDR3 is TGTGCCAGCTCACAACAGGGGGCGTATGGCTACACCTTC. Based on the CDR3 plus reference TRBV18 and TRBJ1-2, the full variable domain is NAGVMQNPRHLVRRRGQEARLRCSPMKGHSHVYWYRQLPEEGLKFMVYLQKENIIDESGMPKERFSAEFPKEGPSILRIQQVVRGDSAAYFCASSQQGAYGYTFGSGTRLTVV.